This T cell receptor beta chain derives from a study of T-cell reconstitution after alpha-beta-depleted transplantation in children. V lost 1 base and J 3 bases, leaving 19 bases between the germline ends. CDR1 is DFQATT, CDR2 SNEGSKA, per germline (reference sequence). The CDR3 is 16 amino acids. The TCRbeta library incorporated unique molecular identifiers. TCRdb redid the calling of the PCR reads with MiXCR, one entry per CDR3 protein. The table has approximately 640,000 distinct CDR3 sequences, approximately 17% seen once. In its sample, this clonotype was seen many times. The TCR sequence derives from a human donor who donated a stem cell graft to a child with acute myeloid leukemia. Material: PBMCs from the stem cell graft donor, obtained from the stem cell graft. The gene calls are TRBV20-1 and TRBJ2-7; D is tentatively TRBD1 or TRBD2 (6 bases each). In DNA form, the CDR3 reads TGCAGTGCTAGAGTTCCTAGCGCAGGGGCCAACTACGAGCAGTACTTC. Its protein is CSARVPSAGANYEQYF.